The sequence of this T cell receptor beta chain was determined in a study of T cell responses to AZD1222 COVID-19 vaccine. Study-wide points: Nearly half of spike-specific TCRs reportedly target variant regions that are unmutated in the B.1.351 and B.1.1.7 variants. Recipients of AZD1222 seropositive at baseline numbered only six or seven.

Turning to this clone: Its antigen is undetermined. A junction end diverges from the germline sequence, so it may reflect a read error.

The germline V gene encodes CDR1 MDHEN and CDR2 SYDVKM. This CDR3 is 13 amino acids long. Clones were read by immunoSEQ multiplex PCR, and TCRdb kept only the in-frame ones, dropping some. The table has about 150,000 clones, about nine tenths seen once; the top ten hold 4.5% to 6.5%. This rearrangement joins TRBV28 to TRBJ1-5; D gene ambiguous. This sample comprised peripheral blood, obtained on day 0 of AZD1222 vaccination. This clonotype was obtained from an adult in good health. The CDR3 DNA follows: TGTGCCAGCAGCCGAACCCTCGGCAGGCCGTTGAGTTTT. It encodes CASSRTLGRPLSF.